Each of the 24 T cell receptor beta chains below was sequenced from the same sample in a study of CD8 T cells in Susac syndrome. RNA was extracted with the RNeasy kit, and a quantity of about 0.5 to 1 ug was reverse transcribed using random hexamers. TCRdb reprocessed the immunoSEQ multiplex PCR reads via MiXCR and lists one record per CDR3 protein. This sample has around 190,000 distinct CDR3 sequences, with roughly 94% found just once. Sequencing was performed on CD4+ T cells from PBMCs. The receptors were sampled from a human donor in good health.

The chain links TRBV15 to TRBJ1-4, with a possible D match to TRBD1 (5 bases). The V gene's germline CDR1 is LNHNV and CDR2 YYDKDF (reference sequence). Deletions cut 4 bases from V and 2 bases from J, with 8 bases between. This CDR3 is built from 14 residues. The CDR3 loop is CATSTWDTNEKLFF. The CDR3 bases are TGTGCCACCAGCACCTGGGACACTAATGAAAAACTGTTTTTT.

The chain carries TRBV24-1 and TRBJ2-5; a possible D gene is TRBD2 (6 bases). The CDR3 contains 16 residues. Trimming removed 1 base from V and 2 bases from J, with 13 bases in between. Germline V gene sequence: CDR1 KGHDR, CDR2 SFDVKD. The DNA of the CDR3 is TGTGCCACCAGTGATTTCGGCGGGAAAACACAAGAGACCCAGTACTTC. The encoded protein is CATSDFGGKTQETQYF.

The CDR3 DNA reads TGTGCCACCGAGACTAGCGGGGGTGGAAAGAATGAGCAGTTCTTC. Protein product: CATETSGGGKNEQFF. The chain combines TRBV25-1 with TRBJ2-1, with 12 bases lining up with TRBD2. V gave up 10 bases and J gave up 7 bases; unmatched junction bases: 11. The germline V gene encodes CDR1 MGHDK and CDR2 SYGVNS. The length of the CDR3 is 15 residues. The full variable domain, with the rest looked up from reference TRBV25-1 and TRBJ2-1, is EADIYQTPRYLVIGTGKKITLECSQTMGHDKMYWYQQDPGMELHLIHYSYGVNSTEKGDLSSESTVSRIRTEHFPLTLESARPSHTSQYLCATETSGGGKNEQFFGPGTRLTVL.

The chain combines TRBV29-1 with TRBJ2-3, with 8 bases fitting TRBD2. The CDR3 is 14 amino acids. J gave up 2 bases and V 2 bases, and 3 bases lay outside the gene matches. Per the germline V gene, CDR1 is SQVTM and CDR2 is ANQGSEA. The CDR3 nucleotides are TGCAGCGTTGAACTAGCGGGCAACACAGATACGCAGTATTTT. Protein product: CSVELAGNTDTQYF.

V is TRBV11-2 and J is TRBJ2-6; D unresolved. The length of the CDR3 is 15 residues. Trimming pared 3 bases from V and 1 base from J, leaving 7 bases between. The V gene's germline CDR1 is SGHAT and CDR2 FQNNGV. The CDR3 loop is CASSFVPSGANVLTF. CDR3 DNA sequence: TGTGCCAGCAGCTTCGTCCCTTCTGGGGCCAACGTCCTGACTTTC.

This chain uses TRBV30 with TRBJ1-2; D not resolved. CDR1 is GTSNPN and CDR2 is SVGIG in the germline V gene (reference sequence). The CDR3 is 11 residues long. With 5 bases removed from V and 7 bases from J, the gap between germline ends came to 11 bases. CDR3 protein: CAWDLSVGYTF. The CDR3 bases are TGTGCCTGGGACCTCTCGGTTGGCTACACCTTC.

The chain combines TRBV5-4 with TRBJ2-5, with 7 bases identical to TRBD2. Germline lookup yields CDR1 SGHNT and CDR2 YYREEE (reference sequence). After removal of 9 bases from V and 5 bases from J, the junction contained 7 bases not matched to a gene. The CDR3 spans 12 residues. The CDR3 bases are TGTGCCACCGGACTAGTTCGTGAGACCCAGTACTTC. This gives the protein CATGLVRETQYF.

The gene calls are TRBV24-1 and TRBJ2-3; D might be TRBD1 or TRBD2, each matching 6 bases. The CDR3 has 14 amino acids. Trimming pared 9 bases from V and 5 bases from J, leaving 17 bases between. Germline assignment: CDR1 KGHDR and CDR2 SFDVKD. The CDR3, as DNA: TGTGCCACCGCGGCTCCGGGGGCAGGAGATACGCAGTATTTT. Its translation: CATAAPGAGDTQYF.

The chain employs TRBV7-9 and TRBJ1-1; D unclear. V was clipped by 2 bases and J by 1 base, with 8 bases between them. The length of the CDR3 is 14 residues. CDR1 is SEHNR, CDR2 FQNEAQ, per germline (reference sequence). The CDR3 region has the DNA TGTGCCAGCAGCTTAATGACCGAGAACACTGAAGCTTTCTTT. Its translation: CASSLMTENTEAFF.

V gene TRBV30 combines with J gene TRBJ1-1; D unresolved. Germline CDR1 and CDR2: GTSNPN and SVGIG (reference sequence). The CDR3 sequence is 10 residues long. V lost 2 bases and J lost 8, with 6 bases in between. The CDR3 region has the DNA TGTGCCTGGAGTAGCAGGGAAGCTTTCTTT. Protein sequence: CAWSSREAFF.

The J gene is TRBJ2-1, the V gene TRBV11-2; D call uncertain. Germline V gene sequence: CDR1 SGHAT, CDR2 FQNNGV. Trimming took off 0 bases at V and 6 bases at J, with 9 bases between the two ends. The CDR3 loop spans 14 amino acids. CDR3 nucleotides: TGTGCCAGCAGCTTAGATCTGACTTTCAATGAGCAGTTCTTC. It specifies CASSLDLTFNEQFF.

The chain couples TRBV3-1 to TRBJ2-5; D remains ambiguous. CDR3 length equals 12 residues. V lost 6 bases, J lost 4 bases, and 9 bases lay in between. Germline CDR1 and CDR2: LGHDT and YNNKEL (reference sequence). The CDR3 spells CASSQPRETQYF. The CDR3 DNA sequence: TGTGCCAGCAGTCAACCCCGAGAGACCCAGTACTTC.

The V and J genes are TRBV7-7 and TRBJ2-5; TRBD2 matches at 8 bases. Germline values: CDR1 SSHAT, CDR2 FNYEAQ (reference sequence). Germline trimming cut 5 bases from V and 5 bases from J; bases unmatched to any gene: 13. This CDR3 comprises 16 residues. The CDR3 DNA reads TGTGCCAGCAGCCAAGTAGCGGGGACGGAGGGGGAGACCCAGTACTTC. Translated: CASSQVAGTEGETQYF.

The rearrangement uses TRBV29-1 and TRBJ1-2; D not certain. V was shortened by 7 bases and J by 6 bases, with 12 bases between the two germline ends. The germline gives CDR1 SQVTM, CDR2 ANQGSEA. The CDR3 has 11 amino acids. CDR3 DNA sequence: TGCAGCGCCAAGGGCGCGAATGGCTACACCTTC. It specifies CSAKGANGYTF.

This chain uses TRBV27 with TRBJ2-3, with a tentative D call TRBD1 (6 bases). Germline values: CDR1 MNHEY, CDR2 SMNVEV (reference sequence). The V and J ends lost 2 bases and 1 base respectively, with 10 bases between them. CDR3 length: 15 amino acids. Here the CDR3 reads CASSLPGDRTDTQYF. Written as DNA, the CDR3 is TGTGCCAGCAGTTTACCAGGGGACCGCACAGATACGCAGTATTTT.

The chain couples TRBV29-1 to TRBJ1-1; 9 bases match TRBD1. Unmatched junction bases numbered 9, after V lost 6 bases and J lost 4 bases. Germline assignment: CDR1 SQVTM and CDR2 ANQGSEA. The CDR3 covers 14 residues. The CDR3 DNA is TGCAGCGTCTCCGGGACAGGGCGGAGCACTGAAGCTTTCTTT. This encodes CSVSGTGRSTEAFF.

The chain combines TRBV6-5 with TRBJ1-2, with 8 bases matching TRBD1. V gave up 5 bases and J gave up 2 bases; unmatched junction bases: 7. The CDR3 spans 15 residues. Germline assignment: CDR1 MNHEY and CDR2 SVGAGI. This CDR3 reads CASSLGQGGNYGYTF. As DNA, the CDR3 is TGTGCCAGCAGTCTCGGACAGGGTGGCAACTATGGCTACACCTTC.

This clonotype was observed a single time. The chain joins TRBV23-1 to TRBJ2-7; 7 bases line up with TRBD1. TRBV23-1 is placed among ORFs of uncertain function. CDR3 length equals 16 residues. V shed 0 bases and J 1 base; nucleotides not matched to a gene: 6. For the CDR3, the DNA is TGCGCCAGCAGTCAATCGGTCAGGGACAGATCCTACGAGCAGTACGTC. It specifies CASSQSVRDRSYEQYV.

The count of this clonotype is one. The rearrangement links TRBV7-9 to TRBJ1-5; D call uncertain. The CDR3 extends over 14 amino acids. The V and J ends lost 5 bases and 4 bases respectively, with 12 bases between them. Germline CDR1 SEHNR, CDR2 FQNEAQ (reference sequence). As DNA, the CDR3 is TGTGCCAGCAGCCGTCCGGGAAATAATCAGCCCCAGCATTTT. The encoded protein is CASSRPGNNQPQHF.

This clonotype was observed a few times. DNA of the CDR3: TGCAGTGCTAGGGTGGGCAGTAACTATGGCTACACCTTC. Translated: CSARVGSNYGYTF. V and J are TRBV20-1 and TRBJ1-2; D ambiguous. The CDR3 covers 13 residues. Looked up from germline, CDR1 is DFQATT and CDR2 is SNEGSKA (reference sequence). The ends were cut back, 3 bases at V and 1 base at J, with 9 bases in the middle.

The CDR3 nucleotides read TGCGCCAGCAGCGCACAGGGCTCTGGGGCCAACGTCCTGACTTTC. The encoded protein is CASSAQGSGANVLTF. The chain is built from TRBV5-1 and TRBJ2-6; D may be TRBD1 (6 bases). The CDR3 is made up of 15 amino acids. Trimming stripped 4 bases from V and 0 bases from J, with 8 bases between. CDR1 and CDR2 from the germline V gene are SGHRS and YFSETQ.

This clonotype has just one count. In DNA, the CDR3 is TGCAGTGCTCCGTCCCGGACAGCTACCTACGAGCAGTACTTC. It encodes CSAPSRTATYEQYF. The rearrangement joins TRBV20-1 to TRBJ2-7, with TRBD1 as a possible D gene (6 bases). The CDR3 loop spans 14 amino acids. V gave up 5 bases and J gave up 2 bases, with 16 bases separating them. The germline V gene encodes CDR1 DFQATT and CDR2 SNEGSKA (reference sequence).

This rearrangement joins TRBV19 to TRBJ2-1; perhaps TRBD1 as D (5 bases). This CDR3 is 13 amino acids long. The ends were cut back, 6 bases at V and 8 bases at J, with 14 bases in the middle. The V gene's germline CDR1 is LNHDA and CDR2 SQIVND (reference sequence). CDR3 DNA sequence: TGTGCCAGTAGACAGGCCTATCTGGATGAGCAGTTCTTC. It yields the protein CASRQAYLDEQFF. The full variable domain, its missing parts supplied by reference TRBV19 and TRBJ2-1, is DGGITQSPKYLFRKEGQNVTLSCEQNLNHDAMYWYRQDPGQGLRLIYYSQIVNDFQKGDIAEGYSVSREKKESFPLTVTSAQKNPTAFYLCASRQAYLDEQFFGPGTRLTVL.

The J gene is TRBJ2-5, the V gene TRBV7-8; D may be TRBD1 (6 bases). CDR1 is SGHVS, CDR2 FQNEAQ, per germline. V was pared by 8 bases and J by 3 bases, with 22 bases between. CDR3 size: 16 residues. The CDR3 sequence: CASLPNRARRKETQYF. The CDR3 region has the DNA TGTGCCAGCTTACCGAACAGGGCCCGAAGAAAAGAGACCCAGTACTTC.